The source of this T cell receptor (beta chain) is a study of T-cell reconstitution after alpha-beta-depleted transplantation in children. V was shortened by 1 base and J by 4 bases, with 11 bases between the two germline ends. This CDR3 spans 16 amino acids. Germline V lookup: CDR1 SGHTA, CDR2 FQGNSA. Using unique molecular identifiers, the investigators prepared the TCRbeta library. From the PCR reads, TCRdb called clonotypes with MiXCR, one entry per CDR3 protein. The sample includes roughly 220,000 distinct CDR3 sequences, around 12% of them seen just once. This clonotype was found many times. The origin of this receptor is a human donor who donated a stem cell graft to a child with acute lymphoblastic leukemia. The chain combines TRBV7-2 with TRBJ1-6; D unresolved. The sample here was PBMCs from the stem cell graft donor, taken from the stem cell graft. Written as DNA, the CDR3 is TGTGCCAGCAGCTTAGTTACCGGAGGATATAATTCACCCCTCCACTTT. Residues: CASSLVTGGYNSPLHF. The full variable domain, with the rest looked up from reference TRBV7-2 and TRBJ1-6, is GAGVSQSPSNKVTEKGKDVELRCDPISGHTALYWYRQSLGQGLEFLIYFQGNSAPDKSGLPSDRFSAERTGGSVSTLTIQRTQQEDSAVYLCASSLVTGGYNSPLHFGNGTRLTVT.